Listed here is a single T cell receptor beta chain. These data originate in a study of CD8+ T cells in alopecia areata. As the sequencing template, cDNA was produced by extracting RNA and reverse transcribing it. Only in-frame clones appear in the TCRdb table, and some are missing; sequencing was by immunoSEQ multiplex PCR. The sample yields 150,000 or so clones, just over 65% seen once. V was pared by 7 bases and J by 1 base, with 6 bases of the junction left unmatched. From germline, CDR1 is MNHEY and CDR2 SMNVEV (reference sequence). This CDR3 has 15 residues. The sequences come from CD8+ T cells sorted from blood, collected at week 0. The V and J genes are TRBV27 and TRBJ2-5; 10 nucleotides line up with TRBD1. The sequence was obtained from a human donor with alopecia areata. In nucleotides, the CDR3 is TGTGCCAGCACCGCCGGGACAGGGGCCCAAGAGACCCAGTACTTC. Translation gives CASTAGTGAQETQYF.